Described below is a single TCR beta chain sequence and its context. The data belong to a study of control samples from healthy donors and cancer patients. Using immunoSEQ multiplex PCR, the repertoire was profiled, and TCRdb retains in-frame clones only, with some absent. Of roughly 48,000 clones listed, around 90% were seen once; the top ten hold approximately 23%. CDR1 is SGHRS and CDR2 is YFSETQ in the germline V gene. This CDR3 spans 16 amino acids. V trimming: 4 bases; J trimming: 5 bases; junction bases outside the gene matches: 11. Specimen: PBMCs. The sequence came from a woman aged 40 to 50 with head and neck cancer. The gene calls are TRBV5-1 and TRBJ2-5; 10 nucleotides agree with TRBD2. CDR3 in DNA: TGCGCCAGCAGCGTCCGGGATAGCGGGGGGATGGAGACCCAGTACTTC. Translating it yields CASSVRDSGGMETQYF. The full variable domain, completed using reference TRBV5-1 and TRBJ2-5, is KAGVTQTPRYLIKTRGQQVTLSCSPISGHRSVSWYQQTPGQGLQFLFEYFSETQRNKGNFPGRFSGRQFSNSRSEMNVSTLELGDSALYLCASSVRDSGGMETQYFGPGTRLLVL.